Each of the 15 T cell receptor delta chains below was sequenced from the same sample in a study of gamma-delta chains in newborns, infants, children. TCRdb re-called clones from the reads via CATT. The sample lists nearly 5,500 delta-chain clones, approximately 17% seen once, with 5.2% in the top ten. Input material: blood. The origin of the receptors is a child who was a newborn, infant or young child, either healthy, febrile or measles-vaccinated (not recorded which).

Remarks on this clone: A much more abundant neighbour one base away suggests this may be a read error. This chain links TRDV2 with TRDJ2; the D gene is possibly TRDD3 (5 bases). Germline CDR1 is GEAIGNYY and CDR2 is EKD. V dropped 0 bases and J dropped 5 bases, with 9 bases sitting between them. The CDR3 is 14 residues long. This CDR3 is CACDTVWDTAQLFF. As DNA, the CDR3 is TGTGCCTGTGACACCGTGTGGGATACAGCACAACTCTTCTTT.

This clone is medium-sized within its sample. This chain joins TRDV2 and TRDJ3; TRDD3 matches 9 bases. CDR3 length equals 19 residues. V trimming: 3 bases; J trimming: 0 bases; junction bases outside the gene matches: 8. Germline values: CDR1 GEAIGNYY, CDR2 EKD. The CDR3 protein is CACDAILGESSWDTRQMFF. In DNA form, the CDR3 reads TGTGCCTGTGACGCGATACTGGGGGAGAGCTCCTGGGACACCCGACAGATGTTTTTC.

V usage is TRDV1 and J usage is TRDJ1; TRDD3 matches at 8 bases. Assignment of the J gene here rests on matching the DNA to germline, because TCRdb gives none. The length of the CDR3 is 17 residues. Germline V gene sequence: CDR1 TSWWSYY, CDR2 QGS. After removal of 1 base from V and 4 bases from J, the junction contained 11 bases not matched to a gene. CDR3 bases: TGTGCTCTTGGGGAACGACCTACGGGGGGGATAAGCGATAAACTCATCTTT. Translated, it gives CALGERPTGGISDKLIF.

By share, this clone counts as medium-sized. This CDR3 is also generated by other DNA sequences in the sample. This chain uses TRDV2 with TRDJ3, with 8 bases aligning to TRDD3. The CDR3 sequence is 18 residues long. The V gene end was trimmed by 1 base and the J gene end by 0 bases; junction bases not matched to a gene: 4. Per the germline V gene, CDR1 is GEAIGNYY and CDR2 is EKD. The CDR3 DNA follows: TGTGCCTGTGACACACTGGGGGGAAGCTCCTGGGACACCCGACAGATGTTTTTC. This translates into CACDTLGGSSWDTRQMFF.

In its sample, this clone was seen a few times. This chain links TRDV2 with TRDJ3; D remains ambiguous. The CDR3 has 19 residues. The germline gives CDR1 GEAIGNYY, CDR2 EKD. V was trimmed by 0 bases and J by 2 bases, leaving 16 bases between them. This CDR3 is CACDTFTESGPWDTRQMFF. The CDR3 DNA follows: TGTGCCTGTGACACCTTTACGGAGAGTGGCCCCTGGGACACCCGACAGATGTTTTTC.

By share, this clone ranks as medium-sized. The chain recombines TRDV2 with TRDJ3, with a weak D call TRDD3 (5 bases). The V end was cut by 3 bases, the J end by 0 bases, with 14 bases between. This CDR3 is built from 18 residues. The germline V gene encodes CDR1 GEAIGNYY and CDR2 EKD. The CDR3 nucleotides are TGTGCCTGTGACTCGGGGAGCCGGAGCTCCTGGGACACCCGACAGATGTTTTTC. Translating gives CACDSGSRSSWDTRQMFF.

On this clone: An end of the junction does not agree with germline; a read error may underlie this. The rearrangement joins TRDV2 to TRDJ3, with D perhaps TRDD3 (5 bases). Since TCRdb gives no J gene, matching the DNA to germline was used here to assign it. Per germline, CDR1 GEAIGNYY and CDR2 EKD. This CDR3 comprises 17 residues. The CDR3 spells CAFDGSGETRDTRQMFF. The CDR3 coding sequence is TGTGCCTTTGACGGAAGTGGGGAAACCAGGGACACCCGACAGATGTTTTTC.

As regards this clone: This may arise from a read error, as a much more abundant clone is one base away. The CDR3: CACDTVGDTGSLDTRQMFF. The CDR3 bases are TGTGCCTGTGACACCGTGGGGGATACGGGGTCCTTGGACACCCGACAGATGTTTTTC. This chain joins TRDV2 and TRDJ3, with TRDD3 matching over 11 bases. The CDR3 is 19 amino acids. Per germline, CDR1 GEAIGNYY and CDR2 EKD.

On this clone: A single base separates this from a much larger clone, so it may be a read error. The rearrangement links TRDV2 to TRDJ1; tentative D call: TRDD2 (5 bases). The germline V gene encodes CDR1 GEAIGNYY and CDR2 EKD. The CDR3 contains 19 residues. The CDR3 sequence is CACDPVVIGGSPYTDKPIF. The CDR3 DNA reads as TGTGCCTGTGACCCTGTTGTTATTGGAGGATCCCCCTACACCGATAAACCCATCTTT.

To note about this clone: Given a much more abundant clone one base away, this may be a read error. This CDR3 is also generated by other DNA sequences in the sample. The CDR3 sequence: CACDTVTGGYGRAAQLFF. The CDR3 DNA reads as TGTGCCTGCGACACCGTAACAGGGGGATACGGGAGGGCGGCACAACTCTTCTTT. This chain uses TRDV2 with TRDJ2; 10 nucleotides line up with TRDD3. This CDR3 spans 18 amino acids. Per the germline V gene, CDR1 is GEAIGNYY and CDR2 is EKD.

Of note for this clone: One base away lies a much larger clone, so this may be a sequencing read error. The same CDR3 is also encoded by other DNA sequences in this sample. This chain joins TRDV2 and TRDJ3; 10 bases are a match to TRDD3. The ends lost 1 base at V and 0 bases at J; junction bases unmatched: 2. This CDR3 spans 18 amino acids. Germline V gives CDR1 GEAIGNYY, CDR2 EKD. CDR3 sequence (DNA): TGTGCCTGTGACACTGCTGGGGGATACTCCTGGGACACCCGACAGATGTTTTTC. Its protein product is CACDTAGGYSWDTRQMFF.

Worth noting for this clone: A much larger clone lies a single base off, so this may be a read error. The chain uses TRDV2 and TRDJ3; D is unresolved. The J gene was not available in TCRdb and was assigned here by matching the DNA to germline segments. The CDR3 totals 17 residues. The ends were cut back, 0 bases at V and 0 bases at J, with 8 bases in the middle. Germline values: CDR1 GEAIGNYY, CDR2 EKD. The CDR3 DNA sequence: TGTGCCTGTGACACCGGAATTAGCTCCTGGGACACCCGACAGATGTTTTTC. This gives the protein CACDTGISSWDTRQMFF.

This clone came up once. Mismatch with germline at one junction end may stem from a read error. The gene calls are TRDV2 and TRDJ3; 13 bases match TRDD3. TCRdb offers no J gene call, so here the DNA was matched to germline to obtain one. Germline V gives CDR1 GEAIGNYY, CDR2 EKD. The CDR3 extends over 21 amino acids. CDR3 protein: CACDTLTGGYAGSWGTRQMFF. CDR3 DNA sequence: TGTGCCTGTGACACCTTAACTGGGGGATACGCGGGCTCCTGGGGCACCCGACAGATGTTTTTC.

J is TRDJ1 and V is TRDV2; D call uncertain. Assignment of the J gene here rests on matching the DNA to germline, because TCRdb gives none. V was clipped by 3 bases and J by 5 bases, with 27 bases between them. The CDR3 has 18 amino acids. CDR1 and CDR2 (germline): GEAIGNYY, EKD. Written as DNA, the CDR3 is TGTGCCTGTGACTGCAGAACGGTTGGAGAGCCACCTAAAGATAAACTCATCTTT. Amino acid sequence: CACDCRTVGEPPKDKLIF.

To note about this clone: A read error may be the cause here, since a much bigger clone is one base away. The V gene is TRDV2, the J gene TRDJ3; 7 bases fit TRDD3. V shed 0 bases and J 2 bases; nucleotides not matched to a gene: 6. Germline loops: CDR1 GEAIGNYY, CDR2 EKD. The CDR3 is 18 amino acids. In DNA form, the CDR3 reads TGTGCCTGTGACACCGGGGGATGCGGAACCTGGGACACCCGACAGATGTTTTTC. It is translated as CACDTGGCGTWDTRQMFF.